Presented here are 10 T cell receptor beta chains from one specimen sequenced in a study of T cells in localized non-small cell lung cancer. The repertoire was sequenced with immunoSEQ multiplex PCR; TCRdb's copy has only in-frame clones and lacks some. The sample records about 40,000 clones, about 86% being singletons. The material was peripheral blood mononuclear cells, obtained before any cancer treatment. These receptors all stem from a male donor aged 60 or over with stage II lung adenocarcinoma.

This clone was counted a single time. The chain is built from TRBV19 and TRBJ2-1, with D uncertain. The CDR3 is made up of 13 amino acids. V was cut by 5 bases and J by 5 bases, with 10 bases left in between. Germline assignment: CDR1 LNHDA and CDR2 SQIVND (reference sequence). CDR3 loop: CASSWANNNEQFF. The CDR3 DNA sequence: TGTGCCAGTAGTTGGGCAAATAACAATGAGCAGTTCTTC. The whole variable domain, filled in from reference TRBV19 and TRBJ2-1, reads DGGITQSPKYLFRKEGQNVTLSCEQNLNHDAMYWYRQDPGQGLRLIYYSQIVNDFQKGDIAEGYSVSREKKESFPLTVTSAQKNPTAFYLCASSWANNNEQFFGPGTRLTVL.

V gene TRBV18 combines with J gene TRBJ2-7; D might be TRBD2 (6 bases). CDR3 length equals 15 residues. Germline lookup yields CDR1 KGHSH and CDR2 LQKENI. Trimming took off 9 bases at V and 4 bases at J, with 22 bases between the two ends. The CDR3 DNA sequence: TGTGCCAGTCGTCCCTCTACCGGGAGAAGGTACGAGCAGTACTTC. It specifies CASRPSTGRRYEQYF.

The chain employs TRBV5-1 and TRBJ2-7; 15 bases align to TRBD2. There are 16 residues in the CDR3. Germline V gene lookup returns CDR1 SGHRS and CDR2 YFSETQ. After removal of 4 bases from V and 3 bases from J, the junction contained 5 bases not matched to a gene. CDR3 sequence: CASSQGLAGGRYEQYF. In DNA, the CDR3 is TGCGCCAGCAGCCAGGGACTAGCGGGAGGCCGCTACGAGCAGTACTTC. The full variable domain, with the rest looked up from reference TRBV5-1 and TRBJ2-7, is KAGVTQTPRYLIKTRGQQVTLSCSPISGHRSVSWYQQTPGQGLQFLFEYFSETQRNKGNFPGRFSGRQFSNSRSEMNVSTLELGDSALYLCASSQGLAGGRYEQYFGPGTRLTVT.

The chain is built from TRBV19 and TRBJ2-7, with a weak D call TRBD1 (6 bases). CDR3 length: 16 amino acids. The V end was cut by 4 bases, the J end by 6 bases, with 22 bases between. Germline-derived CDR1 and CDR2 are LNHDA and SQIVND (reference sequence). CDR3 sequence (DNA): TGTGCCAGTAGTAAAGGTAGGGAGACAGGCGAAAGCGAGCAGTACTTC. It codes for CASSKGRETGESEQYF.

CDR3 nucleotides: TGCGCCAGCAGCGTGGAGGACAGTACAGCTAGCACAGATACGCAGTATTTT. It specifies CASSVEDSTASTDTQYF. The V call is TRBV5-1, the J call TRBJ2-3; D is perhaps TRBD1 (6 bases). The V end lost 4 bases, the J end lost 0 bases, and 18 bases lay between the germline ends. The CDR3 is 17 amino acids. CDR1 and CDR2 (germline): SGHRS, YFSETQ. Drawing the rest from reference TRBV5-1 and TRBJ2-3, the complete variable domain is KAGVTQTPRYLIKTRGQQVTLSCSPISGHRSVSWYQQTPGQGLQFLFEYFSETQRNKGNFPGRFSGRQFSNSRSEMNVSTLELGDSALYLCASSVEDSTASTDTQYFGPGTRLTVL.

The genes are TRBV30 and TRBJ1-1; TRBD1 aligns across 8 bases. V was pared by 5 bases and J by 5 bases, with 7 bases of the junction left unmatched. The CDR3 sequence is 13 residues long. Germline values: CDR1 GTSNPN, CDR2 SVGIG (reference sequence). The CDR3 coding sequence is TGTGCCTGGCGGACAGGGTTGGTGACTGAAGCTTTCTTT. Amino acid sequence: CAWRTGLVTEAFF.

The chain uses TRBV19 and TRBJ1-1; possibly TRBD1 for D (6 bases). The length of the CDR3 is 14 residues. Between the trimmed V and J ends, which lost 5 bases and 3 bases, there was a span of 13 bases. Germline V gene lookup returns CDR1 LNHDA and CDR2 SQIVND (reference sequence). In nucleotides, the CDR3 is TGTGCCAGTAGTGGGGGCAGGGGTGACACTGAAGCTTTCTTT. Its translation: CASSGGRGDTEAFF.

The CDR3 DNA reads as TGCGCCAGCGGAACACAGGGAATCTATGGCTACACCTTC. Translated, it gives CASGTQGIYGYTF. The chain carries TRBV5-1 and TRBJ1-2; tentative D call: TRBD1 (6 bases). The CDR3 loop spans 13 amino acids. Germline V gene lookup returns CDR1 SGHRS and CDR2 YFSETQ. Trimming shortened V by 7 bases and J by 4 bases, and 14 bases separated the two germline ends.

CDR3 nucleotide sequence: TGTGCCAGTAGTGCCGGGACAACCGCTGGAAACACCATATATTTT. This codes for CASSAGTTAGNTIYF. This chain uses TRBV19 with TRBJ1-3; TRBD1 might be the D (6 bases). V lost 5 bases and J lost 2, with 13 bases in between. Germline V lookup: CDR1 LNHDA, CDR2 SQIVND (reference sequence). The CDR3 sequence is 15 residues long.

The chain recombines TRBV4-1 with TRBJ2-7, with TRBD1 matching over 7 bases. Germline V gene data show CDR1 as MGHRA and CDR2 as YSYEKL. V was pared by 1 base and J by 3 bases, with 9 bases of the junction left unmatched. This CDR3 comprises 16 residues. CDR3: CASSQASSGQDYEQYF. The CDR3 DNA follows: TGCGCCAGCAGCCAAGCTTCGAGTGGACAGGACTACGAGCAGTACTTC.